This T cell receptor beta chain was documented in a study of shared clonotypes between healthy human individuals. General study findings and limits: Among non-shared clonotypes, generation probabilities were lower than among those shared by all four donors.

This clone was picked up many times. Its specificity is not known. Generated by immunoSEQ multiplex PCR, the TCRdb table keeps only in-frame clones and is missing some. Found here are roughly 640,000 clones, around 74% of them singletons; the top ten hold over 1.5%. The origin of this receptor is a woman in her thirties in good health. The sequenced sample consisted of memory CD4+ T cells sorted from blood. This sample's subset: CD45RA-negative fraction.

CDR3 in DNA: TGTGCCAGCAGCCAGACAGACAGGGTCGGTCAGCCCCAGCATTTT. Its translation: CASSQTDRVGQPQHF. The rearrangement links TRBV5-5 to TRBJ1-5; TRBD1 matches 7 bases. The CDR3 runs 15 residues. Trimming at V came to 4 bases and at J to 6 bases, leaving 10 bases not matched to a gene. Germline V lookup: CDR1 SGHKS, CDR2 YYEKEE (reference sequence).